This is a list of T cell receptor beta chains from one sample in a study of response to subunit inactivated influenza vaccine. TCRdb passed the RT-PCR reads through MiXCR, listing each CDR3 protein once. The sample yields more than 250,000 distinct CDR3 sequences, 20% to 25% seen once. Here the sequenced sample was PBMCs from blood, taken around 22 months after vaccination. The receptor set was obtained from a man aged 50 to 75 who received an inactivated influenza vaccine. Each CDR3 is given with its conserved first and last residue. Each record gives: J gene, V gene, clone size, D gene, CDR3 protein, CDR3 DNA. D genes are given only for firm matches. Size is stated for part of the rows, as once, few or many counts, or as a class when the clone is expanded.

TRBJ2-7 TRBV5-1 - - CASRDRGVTGEQYF TGCGCCAGCAGGGACCGCGGGGTCACGGGGGAGCAGTACTTC
TRBJ2-3 TRBV10-3 - - CAISERNREGTDTQYF TGTGCCATCAGTGAGCGGAACAGGGAGGGTACAGATACGCAGTATTTT
TRBJ2-7 TRBV7-8 few - CASGLRAGLYEQYF TGTGCCAGCGGGTTAAGGGCAGGTCTCTACGAGCAGTACTTC
TRBJ2-2 TRBV20-1 - - CSAKQQNTGELFF TGCAGTGCTAAACAACAAAACACCGGGGAGCTGTTTTTT
TRBJ1-6 TRBV7-9 many - CASSLQQGNSPLHF TGTGCCAGCAGCCTTCAACAGGGTAATTCACCCCTCCACTTT
TRBJ1-5 TRBV5-6 many - CASSLGLEGFGYGGEQPQHF TGTGCCAGCAGCCTTGGCCTTGAGGGGTTTGGGTACGGCGGGGAGCAGCCCCAGCATTTT
TRBJ1-5 TRBV5-6 - - CASSIMGSRAGSNQPQHF TGTGCCAGCAGCATAATGGGGTCAAGGGCAGGGAGCAATCAGCCCCAGCATTTT
TRBJ2-3 TRBV15 few - CATSIGRRKDTQYF TGTGCCACCAGCATAGGGCGGCGGAAAGATACGCAGTATTTT
TRBJ1-3 TRBV28 - - CASSSGNSGNTIYF TGTGCCAGCAGTTCAGGGAACTCTGGAAACACCATATATTTT
TRBJ2-2 TRBV7-3 - - CASSLSGVSRATGELFF TGTGCCAGCAGCTTAAGTGGCGTGAGCAGGGCCACCGGGGAGCTGTTTTTT
TRBJ1-2 TRBV20-1 - TRBD1 CSARDLRTGPYGYTF TGCAGTGCTAGAGATCTCAGGACAGGGCCCTATGGCTACACCTTC
TRBJ2-7 TRBV5-1 - TRBD2 CASSLGGVLASEQYF TGCGCCAGCAGCTTGGGAGGCGTACTAGCGTCCGAGCAGTACTTC
TRBJ1-5 TRBV19 - TRBD1 CASNTGGNQPQHF TGTGCCAGTAATACAGGGGGTAATCAGCCCCAGCATTTT
TRBJ1-5 TRBV6-1 many - CASSARGQGYNQPQHF TGTGCCAGCAGTGCGCGAGGTCAGGGATACAATCAGCCCCAGCATTTT
TRBJ2-7 TRBV5-1 few - CASRLQGTAAYEQYF TGCGCCAGCAGACTCCAGGGGACTGCAGCCTACGAGCAGTACTTC
TRBJ2-1 TRBV25-1 few TRBD2 CASSLASGSRHEQFF TGTGCCAGCAGTCTCGCTAGCGGGAGCCGCCATGAGCAGTTCTTC
TRBJ2-7 TRBV19 - - CATNNPGTSYEQYF TGTGCCACAAATAACCCAGGGACCTCCTACGAGCAGTACTTC
TRBJ2-7 TRBV4-1 few - CASSQDFVRDISYEQYF TGCGCCAGCAGCCAAGATTTCGTGCGGGACATATCCTACGAGCAGTACTTC
TRBJ2-7 TRBV5-6 once TRBD2 CASSLARGLAEYEQYF TGTGCCAGCAGCTTGGCCCGAGGACTAGCGGAATACGAGCAGTACTTC
TRBJ1-5 TRBV19 few - CASSRLGAINQPQHF TGTGCCAGTAGCCGACTGGGGGCGATCAATCAGCCCCAGCATTTT
TRBJ2-5 TRBV7-9 many - CASSLALGETQYF TGTGCCAGCAGCTTAGCGCTTGGAGAGACCCAGTACTTC
TRBJ2-3 TRBV20-1 - - CSAPRSRQRADTQYF TGCAGTGCCCCCCGTTCGCGACAGAGAGCAGATACGCAGTATTTT
TRBJ2-7 TRBV6-2/TRBV6-3 few TRBD2 CASRGTSGDSYEQYF TGTGCCAGCAGAGGCACTAGCGGTGATTCCTACGAGCAGTACTTC
TRBJ1-5 TRBV18 many TRBD1 CASSRGQGAEPQHF TGTGCCAGCTCACGGGGACAGGGGGCCGAGCCCCAGCATTTT
TRBJ1-2 TRBV6-2/TRBV6-3 few - CASSDNNYGYTF TGTGCCAGCAGCGACAACAACTATGGCTACACCTTC
TRBJ2-5 TRBV28 many TRBD1 CASSKRQGKETQYF TGTGCCAGCAGTAAAAGACAGGGGAAAGAGACCCAGTACTTC
TRBJ2-7 TRBV6-2/TRBV6-3 few - CAISRAGSYEQYF TGTGCCATCAGCCGGGCGGGATCCTACGAGCAGTACTTC
TRBJ1-6 TRBV7-2 - - CASSPSRVSNSPLHF TGTGCCAGCAGCCCTAGTCGGGTATCGAATTCACCCCTCCACTTT
TRBJ1-2 TRBV9 - - CASSVQQGQDYGYTF TGTGCCAGCAGCGTACAGCAGGGCCAGGACTATGGCTACACCTTC
TRBJ1-1 TRBV20-1 few - CSASGGALGAFF TGCAGTGCTAGCGGGGGGGCCTTGGGAGCTTTCTTT
TRBJ1-3 TRBV6-5 few TRBD1 CASSYADRSGQPFGF TGTGCCAGCAGTTACGCGGACAGGTCCGGGCAGCCTTTCGGGTTT
TRBJ2-2 TRBV7-2 - - CASSPELMNTGELFF TGTGCCAGCAGCCCCGAGCTAATGAACACCGGGGAGCTGTTTTTT
TRBJ1-1 TRBV4-3 - - CASSQARENTEAFF TGCGCCAGCAGCCAAGCGCGCGAGAACACTGAAGCTTTCTTT
TRBJ2-1 TRBV20-1 - - CSGEKGYNEQFF TGCAGTGGGGAGAAGGGCTACAATGAGCAGTTCTTC
TRBJ1-6 TRBV11-2 - TRBD1 CASSKTGESGALHF TGTGCCAGCAGCAAGACAGGGGAAAGCGGAGCCCTCCACTTT
TRBJ2-7 TRBV6-5 - TRBD1 CASSYSPQGAYEQYF TGTGCCAGCAGTTACTCACCCCAGGGGGCCTACGAGCAGTACTTC
TRBJ2-2 TRBV20-1 few - CSAREAANTGELFF TGCAGTGCTAGAGAGGCAGCGAACACCGGGGAGCTGTTTTTT
TRBJ1-1 TRBV30 few TRBD1 CAWSRDRVNTEAFF TGTGCCTGGAGTCGAGACAGGGTGAACACTGAAGCTTTCTTT
TRBJ2-3 TRBV6-5 few TRBD1 CASSYSLSGDRGTQYF TGTGCCAGCAGTTACTCTCTCTCAGGGGACAGGGGTACGCAGTATTTT
TRBJ2-7 TRBV6-5 - TRBD2 CASSYTPTPTSGNYEQYF TGTGCCAGCAGTTACACCCCGACTCCGACTAGCGGAAACTACGAGCAGTACTTC
TRBJ1-1 TRBV10-2 many - CASSDFQALNTEAFF TGCGCCAGCAGTGATTTCCAGGCCCTGAACACTGAAGCTTTCTTT
TRBJ1-1 TRBV7-9 - - CASSITPSETEAFF TGTGCCAGCAGCATTACCCCAAGTGAAACTGAAGCTTTCTTT
TRBJ1-2 TRBV21-1 few - CASSNFRDTLNPSNYGYTF TGTGCCAGCAGCAATTTTAGGGACACCCTAAACCCGTCTAACTATGGCTACACCTTC
TRBJ1-3 TRBV29-1 many - CSARSSGNTIYF TGCAGCGCCCGGTCCTCTGGAAACACCATATATTTT
TRBJ2-5 TRBV4-1 - - CASSQTDSQETQYF TGCGCCAGCAGCCAGACTGACAGCCAAGAGACCCAGTACTTC
TRBJ2-7 TRBV4-1 - TRBD2 CASSQDAGVSYEQYF TGCGCCAGCAGCCAAGATGCGGGGGTCAGCTACGAGCAGTACTTC
TRBJ1-6 TRBV7-6 many - CASSLVVPKDSPLHF TGTGCCAGCAGCTTAGTGGTCCCAAAGGATTCACCCCTCCACTTT
TRBJ1-5 TRBV6-1 - TRBD1 CASTKTGRSNQPQHF TGTGCCAGCACAAAGACAGGGAGAAGCAATCAGCCCCAGCATTTT
TRBJ1-5 TRBV7-2 many - CASSQDGNQPQHF TGTGCCAGCAGCCAGGACGGGAATCAGCCCCAGCATTTT
TRBJ1-1 TRBV20-1 - - CSAYVRQRETEAFF TGCAGTGCTTATGTTCGGCAGCGGGAGACTGAAGCTTTCTTT
TRBJ1-1 TRBV11-3 once - CASSLNSVSEAFF TGTGCCAGCAGCTTAAACAGCGTCTCAGAAGCTTTCTTT
TRBJ1-2 TRBV3-1 few TRBD1 CASSLSRKGAGGYTF TGTGCCAGCAGCCTTAGCAGAAAGGGGGCAGGTGGCTACACCTTC
TRBJ2-7 TRBV29-1 - - CSDEPSLYEQYF TGCAGCGATGAGCCCTCCCTCTACGAGCAGTACTTC
TRBJ1-1 TRBV12-3/TRBV12-4 few - CASSLKGVGYTEAFF TGTGCCAGCAGTTTAAAGGGGGTCGGCTACACTGAAGCTTTCTTT